This entry describes one TCR beta chain. This CDR3 has 15 residues. V shed 7 bases and J shed 0 bases, with 13 bases lying between them. The germline V gene encodes CDR1 LNHDA and CDR2 SQIVND (reference sequence). The record originates from a study of blood T cell repertoires in COVID-19. Per the original data handling: Reference gene primers were amplified, and this amplification served to estimate nucleated cell counts. The data were produced by immunoSEQ multiplex PCR, yet TCRdb's version contains in-frame clones alone and is incomplete. That table gives V, J and clone size, and the DNA gave D and trimming. The sample lists 400,000 to 450,000 clones, more than 80% occurring once.

Sequenced input: peripheral blood. The V gene is TRBV19, the J gene TRBJ1-3, with D maybe TRBD1 (5 bases). The sequence derives from a woman aged 30 to 39 with active or convalescent COVID-19. The CDR3 bases are TGTGCCAGTAATATCGGCGGGGGCTCTGGAAACACCATATATTTT. Translated, it gives CASNIGGGSGNTIYF.